The source of this T cell receptor beta chain is a study of CD8+ T cells in alopecia areata. On this clone: Its antigen is still unknown.

TCR sequencing used cDNA made by reverse transcription of extracted RNA. Using immunoSEQ multiplex PCR, the repertoire was profiled, and TCRdb retains in-frame clones only, with some absent. Among roughly 120,000 clones listed, roughly 56% were seen once. Findings and caveats of the study: One nonresponder leaves baseline CD8+ expansion's link to response uncertain.

Noted treatment: oral pan-JAK inhibitor, 5-10 mg twice daily. This sample comprised CD4+ T cells sorted from blood, obtained at week 24, from a patient treated with tofacitinib. This TCR was recovered from a human donor with alopecia areata.

The CDR3 region has the DNA TGCAGCGTGACAGGGGCCTCAAATGAAAAACTGTTTTTT. Residues: CSVTGASNEKLFF. The gene calls are TRBV29-1 and TRBJ1-4; 8 nucleotides agree with TRBD1. Trimming took 6 bases from V and 5 from J; bases not matched to a gene: 5. In germline, CDR1 is SQVTM, CDR2 ANQGSEA. This CDR3 has 13 residues.